This T cell receptor beta chain was documented in a study of beta chain features in type 1 diabetes. Whole-study findings and limits: Across all four CD4+ subsets, people with type 1 diabetes showed modestly shorter TCRB CDR3s.

About this clone: Its antigen is unidentified.

The authors reverse transcribed all of the isolated RNA, so sequencing captured expressed TCRB transcripts. Clones were sequenced by immunoSEQ multiplex PCR, and TCRdb holds only the in-frame ones, with some missing. The table records about 650,000 clones, roughly an eighth of them present only once. The CDR3 is made up of 15 amino acids. V was trimmed by 2 bases and J by 7 bases, leaving 12 bases between them. From germline, CDR1 is SGHTA and CDR2 FQGTGA. V is TRBV7-3 and J is TRBJ1-6; D uncertain. The sequence was collected from a man aged 25 to 40 with type 1 diabetes. Sequencing input: naive CD4+ T cells from blood. The CDR3 loop is CASSLLGKENSPLHF. Written as DNA, the CDR3 is TGTGCCAGCAGCTTACTAGGGAAGGAGAATTCACCCCTCCACTTT.